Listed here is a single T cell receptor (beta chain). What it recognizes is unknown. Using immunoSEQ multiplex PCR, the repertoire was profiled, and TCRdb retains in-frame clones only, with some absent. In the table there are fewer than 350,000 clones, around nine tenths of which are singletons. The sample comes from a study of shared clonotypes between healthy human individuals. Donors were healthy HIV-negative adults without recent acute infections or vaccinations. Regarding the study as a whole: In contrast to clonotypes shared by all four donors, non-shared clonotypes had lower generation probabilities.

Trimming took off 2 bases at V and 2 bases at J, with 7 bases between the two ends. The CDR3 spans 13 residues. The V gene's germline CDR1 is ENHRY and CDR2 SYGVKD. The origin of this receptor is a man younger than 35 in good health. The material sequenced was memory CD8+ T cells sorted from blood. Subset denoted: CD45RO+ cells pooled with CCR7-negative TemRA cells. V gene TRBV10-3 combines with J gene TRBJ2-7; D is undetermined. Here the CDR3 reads CAISEEFPYEQYF. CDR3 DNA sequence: TGTGCCATCAGTGAGGAGTTTCCCTACGAGCAGTACTTC.